Included here is one T cell receptor beta chain sequence, with context. Its antigen is undetermined. The CDR3 extends over 12 amino acids. Trimming pared 6 bases from V and 7 bases from J, leaving 13 bases between. CDR1 MNHEY and CDR2 SMNVEV come from the germline V gene (reference sequence). Libraries used roughly 20,000 to 1,000,000 sorted naive CD8 T cells and 10%, 30% or 50% RNA input. MiXCR, run by TCRdb on the PCR reads, gives a single entry per CDR3 protein. The sample has about 640,000 distinct CDR3 sequences; approximately 20% are singletons. The sample is drawn from a study of molecular identifiers for immune sequencing clone quantification. Findings of the study overall: In a background of around 1 million naive cells, spiked Jurkat TCR RNA from one cell was reportedly detectable.

This chain links TRBV27 with TRBJ2-7, with D perhaps given as TRBD1 or TRBD2 (5 bases each). The receptor's source is a human donor in good health. Some libraries in this study had Jurkat cell RNA spiked in. Sequenced material: naive CD8+ T cells from blood, with Jurkat cell RNA spiked in. Subset in this sample: FACS-sorted CD8+CD4-CCR7+CD45RA+ naive T cells. The CDR3 is CASSPTWGEQYF. DNA for the CDR3: TGTGCCAGCAGCCCTACCTGGGGGGAGCAGTACTTC.